What follows are 3 T cell receptor beta chains derived from one specimen sequenced in a study of shared clonotypes between healthy human individuals. TCRdb keeps only in-frame clones here, not all; method: immunoSEQ multiplex PCR. The sample lists around 300,000 clones, around 90% occurring once. Source material: memory CD8+ T cells sorted from blood. This sample's subset: CD45RO+ cells pooled with CCR7-negative TemRA cells. These receptors all come from a young man in good health.

The chain is built from TRBV6-1 and TRBJ2-7, with 10 bases aligning to TRBD1. Trimming removed 4 bases from V and 1 base from J; junction bases left unmatched: 13. Germline V lookup: CDR1 MNHNS, CDR2 SASEGT. The CDR3 runs 18 residues. The CDR3 region has the DNA TGTGCCAGCAGTGTCCTCTTGACCTCGGGACAGGGGTCCTACGAGCAGTACTTC. Translation: CASSVLLTSGQGSYEQYF.

The chain has TRBV6-4 and TRBJ2-7; TRBD2 might be the D (5 bases). This CDR3 contains 15 residues. Deletions cut 6 bases from V and 5 bases from J, with 20 bases between. Germline-derived CDR1 and CDR2 are MRHNA and SNTAGT. In DNA, the CDR3 is TGTGCCAGCAGCCTTGACCCGACTAAGCGAGACGAGCAGTACTTC. It is translated as CASSLDPTKRDEQYF.

This sequence joins TRBV7-9 and TRBJ1-2, with D perhaps TRBD1 (6 bases). Germline loops: CDR1 SEHNR, CDR2 FQNEAQ (reference sequence). Trimming stripped 5 bases from V and 8 bases from J, with 27 bases between. This CDR3 has 17 amino acids. The CDR3 loop reads CASSPPIESGGRPGYTF. The DNA for the CDR3 is TGTGCCAGCAGCCCCCCAATTGAGAGTGGGGGCCGCCCAGGCTACACCTTC.